The subject of this entry is one TCR beta chain. Its target is not known. Trimming cost V 7 bases and J 8 bases; bases outside gene matches: 5. Per the germline V gene, CDR1 is MGHDK and CDR2 is SYGVNS. The CDR3 contains 12 residues. The data originate from a study of cytomegalovirus exposure and HLA in healthy donors. On the study more broadly: An earlier analysis found fewer than 120 million unique TCR beta sequences from 200 million or so T cells.

The PCR contained 60 Vbeta and 13 Jbeta primers. Here immunoSEQ multiplex PCR was the method, and the copy in TCRdb shows in-frame clones only, minus some. The table shows tens of thousands of clones, with under 80% occurring only once. Study findings and constraints: An analysis done earlier found most TCR beta V segments productive about 87% or about 30% of the time. After further analysis at a later stage, roughly 16,000 TCR beta sequences were associated with HLA alleles at 0.05 false discovery rate.

Specimen: PBMCs. The chain links TRBV25-1 to TRBJ1-1, with 9 bases aligning to TRBD1. The receptor was derived from a man between 60 and 75 years old in good health and CMV-seropositive. The CDR3 nucleotides are TGTGCCAGCATCGGACAGGGGAAGGAAGCTTTCTTT. Translated, it gives CASIGQGKEAFF.